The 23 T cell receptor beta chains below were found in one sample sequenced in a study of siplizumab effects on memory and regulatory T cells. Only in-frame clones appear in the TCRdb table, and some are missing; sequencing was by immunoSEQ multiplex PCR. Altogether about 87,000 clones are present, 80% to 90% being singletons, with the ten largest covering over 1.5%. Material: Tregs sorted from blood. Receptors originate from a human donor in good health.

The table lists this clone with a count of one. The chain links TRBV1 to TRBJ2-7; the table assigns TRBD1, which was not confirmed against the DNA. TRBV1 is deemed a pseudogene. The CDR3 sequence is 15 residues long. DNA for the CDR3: TGCACCAGCAGCCAAGGACTCCAGGGTCCTTACGAGCAGTACTTC. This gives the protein CTSSQGLQGPYEQYF.

This CDR3 reads CASTSTGELFF. The DNA of the CDR3 is TGTGCCAGCACCTCCACCGGGGAGCTGTTTTTT. The chain employs TRBV6-6 and TRBJ2-2; D not certain. Germline lookup yields CDR1 MNHNY and CDR2 SVGAGI (reference sequence). This CDR3 region has 11 residues. Trimming shortened V by 7 bases and J by 4 bases, and 4 bases separated the two germline ends.

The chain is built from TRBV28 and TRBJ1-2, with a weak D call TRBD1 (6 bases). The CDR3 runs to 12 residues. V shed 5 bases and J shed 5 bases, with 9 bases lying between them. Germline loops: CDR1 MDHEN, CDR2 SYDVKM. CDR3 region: CASSTGRYGYTF. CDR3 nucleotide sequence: TGTGCCAGCAGTACAGGGAGATATGGCTACACCTTC.

Here the CDR3 reads CASRNQGGAHTEAFF. The CDR3 DNA follows: TGTGCCAGCAGAAATCAAGGGGGCGCGCACACTGAAGCTTTCTTT. The chain uses TRBV2 and TRBJ1-1; TRBD1 matches at 7 bases. Germline CDR1 SNHLY, CDR2 FYNNEI. The CDR3 is 15 amino acids. V was pared by 6 bases and J by 3 bases, with 10 bases of the junction left unmatched.

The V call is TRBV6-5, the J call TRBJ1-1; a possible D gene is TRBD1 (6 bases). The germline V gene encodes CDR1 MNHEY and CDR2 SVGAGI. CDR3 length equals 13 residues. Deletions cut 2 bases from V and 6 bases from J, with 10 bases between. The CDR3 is CASSYRGGSEAFF. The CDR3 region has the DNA TGTGCCAGCAGTTACCGGGGGGGCTCTGAAGCTTTCTTT.

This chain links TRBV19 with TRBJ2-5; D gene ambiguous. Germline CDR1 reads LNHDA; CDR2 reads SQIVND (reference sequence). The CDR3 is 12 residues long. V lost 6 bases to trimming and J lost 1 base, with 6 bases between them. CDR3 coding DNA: TGTGCCAGTAGCGAGCTCCAAGAGACCCAGTACTTC. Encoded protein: CASSELQETQYF.

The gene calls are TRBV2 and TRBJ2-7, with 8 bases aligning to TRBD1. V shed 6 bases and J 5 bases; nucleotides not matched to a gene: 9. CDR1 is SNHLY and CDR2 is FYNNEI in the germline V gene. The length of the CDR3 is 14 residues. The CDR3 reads CASRLDRADHEQYF. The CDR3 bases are TGTGCCAGCAGGTTGGACAGGGCGGACCACGAGCAGTACTTC.

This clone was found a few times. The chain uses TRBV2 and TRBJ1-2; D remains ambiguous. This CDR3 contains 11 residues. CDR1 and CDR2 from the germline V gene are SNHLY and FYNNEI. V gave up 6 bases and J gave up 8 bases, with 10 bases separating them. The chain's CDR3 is CASRVTIGYTF. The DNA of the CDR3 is TGTGCCAGCAGAGTGACAATAGGCTACACCTTC.

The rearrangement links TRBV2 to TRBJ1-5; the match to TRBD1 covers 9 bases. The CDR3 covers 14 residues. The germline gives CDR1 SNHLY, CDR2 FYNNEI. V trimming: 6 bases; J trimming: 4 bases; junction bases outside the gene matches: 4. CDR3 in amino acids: CASSPDRGNQPQHF. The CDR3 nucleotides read TGTGCCAGCAGCCCGGACAGGGGAAATCAGCCCCAGCATTTT.

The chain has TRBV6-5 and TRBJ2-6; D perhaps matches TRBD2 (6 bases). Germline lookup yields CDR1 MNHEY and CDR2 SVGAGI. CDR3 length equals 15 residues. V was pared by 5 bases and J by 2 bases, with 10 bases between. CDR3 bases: TGTGCCAGCAGTACCTGGGGGGCTGGGGCCAACGTCCTGACTTTC. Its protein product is CASSTWGAGANVLTF.

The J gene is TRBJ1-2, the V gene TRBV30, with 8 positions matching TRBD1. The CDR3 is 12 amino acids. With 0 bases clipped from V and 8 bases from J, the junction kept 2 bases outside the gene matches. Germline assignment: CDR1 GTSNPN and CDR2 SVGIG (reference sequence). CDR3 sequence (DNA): TGTGCCTGGAGTGTTTCAGGGGGCGGCTACACCTTC. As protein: CAWSVSGGGYTF.

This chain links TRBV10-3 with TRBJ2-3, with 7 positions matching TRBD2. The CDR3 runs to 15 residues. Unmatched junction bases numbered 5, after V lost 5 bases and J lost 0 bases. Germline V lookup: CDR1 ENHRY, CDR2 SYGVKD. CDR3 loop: CAISPRGFSTDTQYF. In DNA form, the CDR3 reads TGTGCCATCAGTCCGCGGGGGTTTAGCACAGATACGCAGTATTTT.

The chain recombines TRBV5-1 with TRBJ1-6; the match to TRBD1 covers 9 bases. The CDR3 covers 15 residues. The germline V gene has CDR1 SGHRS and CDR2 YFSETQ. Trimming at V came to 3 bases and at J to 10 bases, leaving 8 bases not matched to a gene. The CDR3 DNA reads TGCGCCAGCAGCTCTGGGACAGGGAAGGGATCACCCCTCCACTTT. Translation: CASSSGTGKGSPLHF.

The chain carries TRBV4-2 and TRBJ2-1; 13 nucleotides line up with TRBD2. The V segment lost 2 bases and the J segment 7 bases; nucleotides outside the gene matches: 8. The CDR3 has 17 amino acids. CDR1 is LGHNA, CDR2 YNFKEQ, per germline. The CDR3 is CASSQPTSGGAGNEQFF. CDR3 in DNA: TGTGCCAGCAGCCAACCAACTAGCGGGGGGGCCGGGAATGAGCAGTTCTTC.

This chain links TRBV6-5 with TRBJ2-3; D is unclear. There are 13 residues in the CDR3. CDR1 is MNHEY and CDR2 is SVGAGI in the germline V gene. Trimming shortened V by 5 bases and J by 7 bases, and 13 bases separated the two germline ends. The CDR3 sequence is CASSEARVNTQYF. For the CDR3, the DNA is TGTGCCAGCAGTGAAGCGCGTGTGAATACGCAGTATTTT.

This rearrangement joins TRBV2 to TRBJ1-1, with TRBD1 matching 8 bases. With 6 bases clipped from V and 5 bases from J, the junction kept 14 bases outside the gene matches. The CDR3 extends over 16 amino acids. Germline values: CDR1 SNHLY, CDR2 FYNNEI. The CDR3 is CASSLLGQATKTEAFF. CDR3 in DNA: TGTGCCAGCAGCCTCCTGGGACAGGCGACTAAGACTGAAGCTTTCTTT.

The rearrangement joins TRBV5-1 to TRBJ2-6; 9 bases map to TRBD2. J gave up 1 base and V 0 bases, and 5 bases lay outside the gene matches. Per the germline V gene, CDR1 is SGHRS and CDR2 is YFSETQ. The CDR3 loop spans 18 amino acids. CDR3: CASSLAALAGSGANVLTF. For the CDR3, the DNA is TGCGCCAGCAGCTTGGCAGCGCTAGCGGGATCTGGGGCCAACGTCCTGACTTTC.

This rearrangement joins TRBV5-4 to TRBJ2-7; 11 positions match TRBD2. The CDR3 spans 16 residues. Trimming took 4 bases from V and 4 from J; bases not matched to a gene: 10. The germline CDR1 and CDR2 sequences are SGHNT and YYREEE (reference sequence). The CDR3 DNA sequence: TGTGCCAGCAGCCGTAGCGGGGGGGAGGCACTTTACGAGCAGTACTTC. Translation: CASSRSGGEALYEQYF.

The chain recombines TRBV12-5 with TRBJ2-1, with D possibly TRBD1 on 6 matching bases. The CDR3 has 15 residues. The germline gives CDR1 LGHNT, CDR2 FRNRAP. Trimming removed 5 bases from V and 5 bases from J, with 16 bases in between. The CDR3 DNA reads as TGTGCTAGTGGTCTTATCGGGACATACGACAATGAGCAGTTCTTC. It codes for CASGLIGTYDNEQFF.

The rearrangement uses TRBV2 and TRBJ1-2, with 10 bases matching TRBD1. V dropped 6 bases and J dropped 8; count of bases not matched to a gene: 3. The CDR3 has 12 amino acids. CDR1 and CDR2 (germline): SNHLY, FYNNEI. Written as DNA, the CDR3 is TGTGCCAGCAGAAGACAGGGGGCGGGCTACACCTTC. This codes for CASRRQGAGYTF.

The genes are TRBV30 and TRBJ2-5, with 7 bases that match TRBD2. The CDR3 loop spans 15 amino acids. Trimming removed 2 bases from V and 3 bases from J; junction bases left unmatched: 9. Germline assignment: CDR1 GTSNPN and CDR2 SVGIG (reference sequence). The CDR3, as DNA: TGTGCCTGGAGTTCGGGGGGTACCATTAAAGAGACCCAGTACTTC. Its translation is CAWSSGGTIKETQYF.

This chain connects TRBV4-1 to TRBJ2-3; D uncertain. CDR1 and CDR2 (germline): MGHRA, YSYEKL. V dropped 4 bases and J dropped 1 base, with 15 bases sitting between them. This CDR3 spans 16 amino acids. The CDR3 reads CASSLLLTGRTDTQYF. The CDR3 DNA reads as TGCGCCAGCAGCCTTCTCCTCACGGGCCGCACAGATACGCAGTATTTT.

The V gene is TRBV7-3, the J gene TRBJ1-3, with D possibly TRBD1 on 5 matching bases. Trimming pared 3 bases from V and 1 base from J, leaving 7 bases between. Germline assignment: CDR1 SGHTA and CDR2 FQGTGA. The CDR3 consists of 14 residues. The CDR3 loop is CASSFGGSGNTIYF. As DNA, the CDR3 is TGTGCCAGCAGCTTCGGGGGTTCTGGAAACACCATATATTTT.